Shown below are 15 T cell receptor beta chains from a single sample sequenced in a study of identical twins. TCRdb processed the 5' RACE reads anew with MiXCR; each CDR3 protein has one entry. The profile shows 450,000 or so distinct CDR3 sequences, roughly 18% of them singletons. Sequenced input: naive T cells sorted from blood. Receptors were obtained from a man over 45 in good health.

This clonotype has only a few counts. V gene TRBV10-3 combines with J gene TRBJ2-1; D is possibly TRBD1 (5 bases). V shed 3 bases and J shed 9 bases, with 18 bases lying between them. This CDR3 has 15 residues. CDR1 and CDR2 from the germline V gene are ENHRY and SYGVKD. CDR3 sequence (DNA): TGTGCCATCAGTGATGGTTCGAGGACAAGGGGTGAGCAGTTCTTC. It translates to CAISDGSRTRGEQFF.

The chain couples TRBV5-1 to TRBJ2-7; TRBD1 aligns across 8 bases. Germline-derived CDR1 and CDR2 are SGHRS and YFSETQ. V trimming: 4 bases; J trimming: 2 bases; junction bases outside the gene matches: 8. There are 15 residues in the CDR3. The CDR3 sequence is CASSRSGGIAYEQYF. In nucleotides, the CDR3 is TGCGCCAGCAGCAGGTCAGGGGGCATCGCCTACGAGCAGTACTTC.

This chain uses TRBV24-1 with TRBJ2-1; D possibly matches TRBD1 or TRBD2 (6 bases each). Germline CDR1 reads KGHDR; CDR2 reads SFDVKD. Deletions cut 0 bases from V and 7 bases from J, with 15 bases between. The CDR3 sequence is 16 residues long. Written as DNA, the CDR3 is TGTGCCACCAGTGATTTGACGACAGGTGGGGGGAATGAGCAGTTCTTC. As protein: CATSDLTTGGGNEQFF.

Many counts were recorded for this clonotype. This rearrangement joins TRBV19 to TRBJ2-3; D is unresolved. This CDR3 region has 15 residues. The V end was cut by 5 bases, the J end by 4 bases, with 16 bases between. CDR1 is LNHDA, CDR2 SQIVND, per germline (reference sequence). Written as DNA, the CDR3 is TGTGCCAGTAGTGTGGGGATTCACTGGGCAGATACGCAGTATTTT. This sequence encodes CASSVGIHWADTQYF.

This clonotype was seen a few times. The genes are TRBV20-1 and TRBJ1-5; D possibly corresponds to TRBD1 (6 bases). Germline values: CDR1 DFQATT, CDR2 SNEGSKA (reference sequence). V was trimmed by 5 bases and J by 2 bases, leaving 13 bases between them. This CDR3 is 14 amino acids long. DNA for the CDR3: TGCAGTGCTTACAGGGTGGGGGGCAATCAGCCCCAGCATTTT. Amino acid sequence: CSAYRVGGNQPQHF.

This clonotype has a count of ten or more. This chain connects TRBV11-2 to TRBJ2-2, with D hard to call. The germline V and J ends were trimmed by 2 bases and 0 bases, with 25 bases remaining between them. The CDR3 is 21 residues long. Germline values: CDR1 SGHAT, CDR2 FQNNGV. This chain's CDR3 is CASSLSAVWQGRVPNTGELFF. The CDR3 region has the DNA TGTGCCAGCAGCTTATCCGCCGTGTGGCAAGGAAGGGTACCGAACACCGGGGAGCTGTTTTTT.

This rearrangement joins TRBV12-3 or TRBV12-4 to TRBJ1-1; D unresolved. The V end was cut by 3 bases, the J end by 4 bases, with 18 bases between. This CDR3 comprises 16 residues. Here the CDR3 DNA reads TGTGCCAGCAGTTTCGAGGCTATGTGGTGGAGCACTGAAGCTTTCTTT. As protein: CASSFEAMWWSTEAFF.

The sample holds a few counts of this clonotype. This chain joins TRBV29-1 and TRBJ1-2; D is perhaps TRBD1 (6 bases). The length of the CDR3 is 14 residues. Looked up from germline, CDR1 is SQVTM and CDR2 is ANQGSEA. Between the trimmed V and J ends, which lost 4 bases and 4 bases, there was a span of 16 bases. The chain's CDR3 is CSVAPRGGIYGYTF. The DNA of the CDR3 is TGCAGCGTTGCCCCTCGAGGGGGGATCTATGGCTACACCTTC.

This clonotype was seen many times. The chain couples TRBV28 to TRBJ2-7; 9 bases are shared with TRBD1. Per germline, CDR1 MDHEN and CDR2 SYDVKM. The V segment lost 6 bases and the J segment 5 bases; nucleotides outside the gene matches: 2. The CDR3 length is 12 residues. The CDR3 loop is CASRNRGHEQYF. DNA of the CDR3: TGTGCCAGCAGGAACAGGGGGCACGAGCAGTACTTC.

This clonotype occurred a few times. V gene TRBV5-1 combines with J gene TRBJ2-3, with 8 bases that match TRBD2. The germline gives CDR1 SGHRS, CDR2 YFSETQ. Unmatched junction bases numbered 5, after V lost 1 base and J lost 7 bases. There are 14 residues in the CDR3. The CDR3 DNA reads TGCGCCAGCAGCTTGAGCGGGAGCTACAATACGCAGTATTTT. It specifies CASSLSGSYNTQYF.

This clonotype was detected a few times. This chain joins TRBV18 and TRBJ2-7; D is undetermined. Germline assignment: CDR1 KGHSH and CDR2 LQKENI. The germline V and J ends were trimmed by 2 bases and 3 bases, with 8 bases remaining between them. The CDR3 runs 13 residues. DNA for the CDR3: TGTGCCAGCTCACCAGGCGCCCTCTACGAGCAGTACTTC. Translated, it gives CASSPGALYEQYF.

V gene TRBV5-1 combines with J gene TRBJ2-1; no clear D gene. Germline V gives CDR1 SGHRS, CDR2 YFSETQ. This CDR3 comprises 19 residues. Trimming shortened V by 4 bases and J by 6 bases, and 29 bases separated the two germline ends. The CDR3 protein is CASSPDLGGSPIPRNEQFF. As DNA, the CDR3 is TGCGCCAGCAGCCCGGATCTGGGCGGTTCTCCGATCCCCCGCAATGAGCAGTTCTTC.

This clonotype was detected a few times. CDR3 in DNA: TGTGCCAGCAGTGAAGGAGGATGGAATCAGCCCCAGCATTTT. Its translation is CASSEGGWNQPQHF. This chain uses TRBV25-1 with TRBJ1-5; D not certain. Per germline, CDR1 MGHDK and CDR2 SYGVNS. The CDR3 length is 14 residues. Trimming left V 2 bases short and J 4 bases short, with 9 bases between.

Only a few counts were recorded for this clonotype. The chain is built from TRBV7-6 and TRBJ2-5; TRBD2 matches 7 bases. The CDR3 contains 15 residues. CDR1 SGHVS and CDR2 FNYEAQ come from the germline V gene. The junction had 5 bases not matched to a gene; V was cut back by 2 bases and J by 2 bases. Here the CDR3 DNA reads TGTGCCAGCAGCTTAAACGGGGGGAGACAAGAGACCCAGTACTTC. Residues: CASSLNGGRQETQYF.

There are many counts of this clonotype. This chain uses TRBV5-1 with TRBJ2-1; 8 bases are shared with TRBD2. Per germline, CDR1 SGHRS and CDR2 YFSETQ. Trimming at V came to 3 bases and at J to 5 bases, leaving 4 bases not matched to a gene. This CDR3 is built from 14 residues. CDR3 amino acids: CASSWREDHNEQFF. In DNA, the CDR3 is TGCGCCAGCAGCTGGCGGGAGGACCACAATGAGCAGTTCTTC.